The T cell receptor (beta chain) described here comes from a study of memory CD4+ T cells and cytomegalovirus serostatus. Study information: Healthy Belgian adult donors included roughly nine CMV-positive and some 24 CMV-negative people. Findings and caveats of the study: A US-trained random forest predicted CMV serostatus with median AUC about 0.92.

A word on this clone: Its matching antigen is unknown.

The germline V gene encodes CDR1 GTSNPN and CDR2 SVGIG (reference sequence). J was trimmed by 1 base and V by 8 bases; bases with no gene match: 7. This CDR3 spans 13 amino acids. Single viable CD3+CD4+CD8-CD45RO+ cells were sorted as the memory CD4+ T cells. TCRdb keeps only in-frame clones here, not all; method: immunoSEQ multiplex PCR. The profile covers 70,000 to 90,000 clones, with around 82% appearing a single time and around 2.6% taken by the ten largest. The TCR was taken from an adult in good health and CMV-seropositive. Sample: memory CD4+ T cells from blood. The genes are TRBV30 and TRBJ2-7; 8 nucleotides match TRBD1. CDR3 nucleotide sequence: TGTGCCCGAAGACAGGGGCCATCCTACGAGCAGTACTTC. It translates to CARRQGPSYEQYF.